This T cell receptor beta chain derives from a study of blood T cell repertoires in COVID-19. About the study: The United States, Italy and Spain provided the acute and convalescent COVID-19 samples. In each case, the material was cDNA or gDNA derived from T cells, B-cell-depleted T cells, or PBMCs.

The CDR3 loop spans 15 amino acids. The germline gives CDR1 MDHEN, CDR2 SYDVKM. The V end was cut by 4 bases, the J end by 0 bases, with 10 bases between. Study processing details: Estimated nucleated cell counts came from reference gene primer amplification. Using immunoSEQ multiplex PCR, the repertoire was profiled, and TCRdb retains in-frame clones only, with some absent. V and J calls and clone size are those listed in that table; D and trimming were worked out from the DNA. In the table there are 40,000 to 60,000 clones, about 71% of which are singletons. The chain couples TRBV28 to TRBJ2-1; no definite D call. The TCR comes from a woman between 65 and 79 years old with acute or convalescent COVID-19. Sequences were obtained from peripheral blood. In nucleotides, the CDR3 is TGTGCCAGCAGTTCGGTCTTGAGCTCCTACAATGAGCAGTTCTTC. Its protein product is CASSSVLSSYNEQFF.